One and the same sample provided the 10 T cell receptor beta chains below, sequenced in a study of T cell repertoires in cytomegalovirus infection. TCRdb reprocessed the reads with MiXCR, giving one entry per CDR3 protein. The data show some 700,000 distinct CDR3 sequences, about a third seen once. The sample comprised PBMCs. The receptors stem from a human donor in good health (CMV status not recorded). Some clones in this sample may be carry-over from other donors' samples.

The chain carries TRBV27 and TRBJ1-6; D is uncertain. Germline CDR1 and CDR2: MNHEY and SMNVEV (reference sequence). V shed 6 bases and J shed 8 bases, with 23 bases lying between them. The CDR3 runs to 17 residues. CDR3 DNA sequence: TGTGCCAGCAGCTCTAAGCAGGCCGGGGTAGGTCATTCACCCCTCCACTTT. This codes for CASSSKQAGVGHSPLHF.

The gene calls are TRBV27 and TRBJ2-2; a weak D match, TRBD1 (6 bases). This CDR3 has 14 residues. Germline values: CDR1 MNHEY, CDR2 SMNVEV (reference sequence). V lost 6 bases, J lost 4 bases, and 12 bases lay in between. The CDR3 DNA is TGTGCCAGCAGACTGGACAGAGCCACCGGGGAGCTGTTTTTT. Translated: CASRLDRATGELFF.

The chain recombines TRBV7-9 with TRBJ2-2; TRBD2 agrees at 13 bases. Trimming removed 5 bases from V and 7 bases from J; junction bases left unmatched: 13. There are 18 residues in the CDR3. Germline CDR1 SEHNR, CDR2 FQNEAQ (reference sequence). The CDR3 nucleotides are TGTGCCAGCAGCGGGCGCCGGACTAGCGGGAGATTTATCGGGGAGCTGTTTTTT. This encodes CASSGRRTSGRFIGELFF.

The chain is built from TRBV6-9 and TRBJ1-4; 7 bases map to TRBD1. From germline, CDR1 is MNHGY and CDR2 SVAAGI. The CDR3 contains 15 residues. Trimming at V came to 4 bases and at J to 5 bases, leaving 7 bases not matched to a gene. In DNA form, the CDR3 reads TGTGCCAGCAGTTGGCCGGGACAGCAGAATGAAAAACTGTTTTTT. It codes for CASSWPGQQNEKLFF.

Only a few counts were recorded for this clonotype. The chain is built from TRBV27 and TRBJ1-3; no clear D. The CDR3 runs 15 residues. CDR1 MNHEY and CDR2 SMNVEV come from the germline V gene (reference sequence). Trimming pared 0 bases from V and 0 bases from J, leaving 6 bases between. The CDR3 here is CASSLSWSSGNTIYF. In DNA, the CDR3 is TGTGCCAGCAGTTTATCATGGTCCTCTGGAAACACCATATATTTT.

The chain is built from TRBV6-1 and TRBJ1-4; 7 nucleotides agree with TRBD1. J lost 7 bases, V lost 3 bases, and 5 bases had no gene match. CDR1 MNHNS and CDR2 SASEGT come from the germline V gene. The length of the CDR3 is 14 residues. The DNA of the CDR3 is TGTGCCAGCAGTGAGACAGGGAGGGCTGAAAAACTGTTTTTT. Translated, it gives CASSETGRAEKLFF.

This clonotype has ten or more counts. The chain combines TRBV5-6 with TRBJ1-1; weak D call: TRBD1 (6 bases). The germline V gene encodes CDR1 SGHDT and CDR2 YYEEEE. Trimming stripped 3 bases from V and 5 bases from J, with 17 bases between. The CDR3 spans 15 residues. CDR3 residues: CASSSGGALSTEAFF. The DNA for the CDR3 is TGTGCCAGCAGCTCGGGGGGGGCACTGAGTACTGAAGCTTTCTTT.

This clonotype was recorded a few times. The chain joins TRBV25-1 to TRBJ1-2; 7 bases align to TRBD1. The CDR3 length is 15 residues. From germline, CDR1 is MGHDK and CDR2 SYGVNS. V shed 3 bases, J shed 6 bases, and the junction held 10 bases outside the gene matches. CDR3 region: CASSDRDSVGHGYTF. CDR3 DNA: TGTGCCAGCAGTGACAGGGACAGCGTGGGGCATGGCTACACCTTC.

To note about this clonotype: No conserved phenylalanine or tryptophan ends this CDR3, so it is likely a read error. The chain has TRBV6-1 and TRBJ2-7; 10 nucleotides line up with TRBD1. The ends lost 4 bases at V and 6 bases at J; junction bases unmatched: 9. This CDR3 spans 15 amino acids. Germline assignment: CDR1 MNHNS and CDR2 SASEGT. This CDR3 reads CASSVQGTGAREQYL. CDR3 coding DNA: TGTGCCAGCAGTGTTCAAGGGACAGGGGCGCGCGAGCAGTACTTA.

The genes are TRBV20-1 and TRBJ2-1; 7 bases line up with TRBD1. This CDR3 region has 14 residues. V gave up 4 bases and J gave up 0 bases; unmatched junction bases: 3. Germline V gives CDR1 DFQATT, CDR2 SNEGSKA (reference sequence). CDR3: CSAKQGSSYNEQFF. CDR3 bases: TGCAGTGCTAAACAGGGGAGCTCCTACAATGAGCAGTTCTTC.